This T cell receptor beta chain was sequenced during a study of blood T cell repertoires in COVID-19 (dated by TCRdb to the early 2020s). As for the study more broadly: Samples from collaborators originated in the United States, Italy and Spain and spanned both the acute and convalescent phases of COVID-19. Where available, HLA class I and class II types were obtained from metadata supplied by the sample provider rather than from assay-based typing. Nearly every sample came with metadata listing a de-identified subject ID, COVID-19 status, age in years and sex. The prospective study material was composed of cDNA or gDNA derived from T cells, B-cell-depleted T cells, or PBMCs. Deeply sampled blood TCRbeta repertoires from subjects exposed to, actively infected with, or recovered from COVID-19 were included in the dataset. The samples were drawn from two sources: the first 160 participants of the ongoing ImmuneRACE study, and 1,254 subjects contributed by 6 global collaborators. A freely available public database, intended as a resource for researchers studying the immune response to SARS-CoV-2, is where the repertoires were released.

Sequences SGHRS (CDR1) and YFSETQ (CDR2) are obtained from the germline V gene. The CDR3, from cysteine to phenylalanine, totals 15 residues. Of all the DNA, just the CDR3 is kept, 45 bases in frame from base 1. Germline trimming: 0 bases from V, 0 bases from J; junction bases outside gene matches: 1. TCRbeta CDR3 regions were amplified from genomic DNA using the immunoSEQ Assay, a bias-controlled multiplex PCR. The original pipeline was this. The number of nucleated cells in each sample was estimated from the amplification of reference gene primers within the assay. To quantify the absolute abundance of each unique TCRbeta CDR3 rearrangement, sequence reads were collapsed and filtered. For each sample, productive Simpson clonality was calculated as the square root of Simpson's diversity index across productive rearrangements. Sourced from immuneACCESS, this table was stored by TCRdb with only in-frame sequences that have V and J called. A share of the clones is absent; for the studies checked, an unresolved V gene accounts for under half, and the remainder has no known explanation. That table furnishes V, J and clone size, whereas the DNA furnished D and trimming. The sample profile shows fewer than 400,000 clones; more than 75% of them were found once. The biggest ten clones account for 3.5% to 5% of the sample.

Enrolling through a virtual design, the prospective study's participants ranged in age from roughly 18 to 100 years and lived across around 25 United States geographic areas. In the prospective study, participants were assigned to cohorts based on the clinical history participants reported in a screening survey and a study questionnaire. ImmuneRACE Cohort 3 recovered participants were defined by two consecutive negative NP/OP PCR tests, healthcare professional clearance, or symptom resolution. In the prospective study, whole blood, serum and a nasopharyngeal or oropharyngeal swab were collected from each participant by mobile phlebotomists. Additional blood draws and questionnaires over a roughly two-month period could optionally be provided by prospective study participants. Blood samples from the prospective study were shipped frozen or at room temperature prior to DNA extraction. The full study reports these points: How much clinical and demographic metadata was included differed by source and by participant, and the metadata was provided uncurated.

Of note for this clone: What this receptor recognizes is not known. Nothing much larger sits one base from this clone, and base qualities are not available.

The chain is assembled from TRBV5-1 and TRBJ2-7, with 9 bases aligning to TRBD1. The receptor was derived from a man aged 25-45 years who had recovered from COVID-19. Input material: PBMCs or T cells enriched from blood (not recorded which). The CDR3 is CASSLGGQGSYEQYF. The DNA sequence is given as TGCGCCAGCAGCTTGGGGGGACAGGGCTCCTACGAGCAGTACTTC.